A selection of T cell receptor beta chains follows, all from one sample in a study of blood T cell repertoires in COVID-19. Libraries were prepared by immunoSEQ multiplex PCR; TCRdb keeps only in-frame clonotypes and omits some of them. The profile covers over 100,000 clones, with roughly 91% appearing a single time and under 4.5% taken by the ten largest. Source material: peripheral blood. The receptors originated from a man in his sixties with COVID-19, enrolled during active disease. Each CDR3 is given with its conserved first and last residue. The order of the fields is D gene, J gene, clone size, V gene, CDR3 length, CDR3 protein, CDR3 DNA. D genes are given only for firm matches. Only some rows state a clone size, as once, few, many or a class for expanded clones.

d_call: -; j_call: TRBJ1-5; clone_size: -; v_call: TRBV19; cdr3_length: 12; cdr3_aa: CASSGKYQPQHF; cdr3_nt: TGTGCCAGTAGTGGCAAGTATCAGCCCCAGCATTTT
d_call: -; j_call: TRBJ1-5; clone_size: -; v_call: TRBV19; cdr3_length: 15; cdr3_aa: CASSIDRVSNQPQHF; cdr3_nt: TGTGCCAGTAGTATAGACAGGGTTAGCAATCAGCCCCAGCATTTT
d_call: TRBD1; j_call: TRBJ2-1; clone_size: -; v_call: TRBV2; cdr3_length: 15; cdr3_aa: CASSEAGTGVHEQFF; cdr3_nt: TGTGCCAGCAGTGAAGCCGGGACAGGGGTACATGAGCAGTTCTTC
d_call: -; j_call: TRBJ1-3; clone_size: -; v_call: TRBV11-2; cdr3_length: 16; cdr3_aa: CASSLAPGSRGNTIYF; cdr3_nt: TGTGCCAGCAGCTTAGCTCCAGGATCGCGTGGAAACACCATATATTTT
d_call: TRBD2; j_call: TRBJ2-7; clone_size: -; v_call: TRBV14; cdr3_length: 14; cdr3_aa: CASRRTSGSYEQYF; cdr3_nt: TGTGCCAGCAGGCGGACTAGCGGTTCCTACGAGCAGTACTTC
d_call: -; j_call: TRBJ1-1; clone_size: -; v_call: TRBV5-6; cdr3_length: 14; cdr3_aa: CASSPGRRGTEAFF; cdr3_nt: TGTGCCAGCAGCCCAGGGCGTCGGGGGACTGAAGCTTTCTTT
d_call: TRBD1; j_call: TRBJ1-2; clone_size: -; v_call: TRBV4-3; cdr3_length: 18; cdr3_aa: CASSQGETGGSKRDGYTF; cdr3_nt: TGCGCCAGCAGCCAAGGGGAAACAGGGGGCAGTAAGCGTGATGGCTACACCTTC
d_call: -; j_call: TRBJ1-1; clone_size: -; v_call: TRBV7-3; cdr3_length: 13; cdr3_aa: CASSLTPGTEAFF; cdr3_nt: TGTGCCAGCAGCTTAACCCCGGGGACTGAAGCTTTCTTT
d_call: -; j_call: TRBJ1-2; clone_size: -; v_call: TRBV9; cdr3_length: 14; cdr3_aa: CASSGPGISNGYTF; cdr3_nt: TGTGCCAGCAGCGGTCCGGGGATTTCTAATGGCTACACCTTC
d_call: -; j_call: TRBJ2-6; clone_size: -; v_call: TRBV5-6; cdr3_length: 18; cdr3_aa: CASSLARGAWAGANVLTF; cdr3_nt: TGTGCCAGCAGCTTGGCCCGGGGGGCTTGGGCTGGGGCCAACGTCCTGACTTTC
d_call: -; j_call: TRBJ1-3; clone_size: once; v_call: TRBV5-1; cdr3_length: 14; cdr3_aa: CASSLGVPGNTIYF; cdr3_nt: TGCGCCAGCAGCTTGGGAGTCCCGGGAAACACCATATATTTT
d_call: -; j_call: TRBJ1-4; clone_size: -; v_call: TRBV5-6; cdr3_length: 16; cdr3_aa: CASSLTPGATNEKLFF; cdr3_nt: TGTGCCAGCAGCTTGACGCCCGGTGCAACTAATGAAAAACTGTTTTTT
d_call: -; j_call: TRBJ1-2; clone_size: -; v_call: TRBV9; cdr3_length: 16; cdr3_aa: CASSSNPPLQGNGYTF; cdr3_nt: TGTGCCAGCAGCTCAAATCCCCCCCTTCAGGGCAATGGCTACACCTTC
d_call: TRBD1; j_call: TRBJ1-1; clone_size: -; v_call: TRBV27; cdr3_length: 13; cdr3_aa: CASSLLGDSEAFF; cdr3_nt: TGTGCCAGCAGTTTACTAGGGGACAGTGAAGCTTTCTTT
d_call: -; j_call: TRBJ1-1; clone_size: -; v_call: TRBV11-3; cdr3_length: 15; cdr3_aa: CASSSRGPWNTEAFF; cdr3_nt: TGTGCCAGCAGCTCCAGGGGTCCTTGGAACACTGAAGCTTTCTTT
d_call: -; j_call: TRBJ1-4; clone_size: -; v_call: TRBV13; cdr3_length: 15; cdr3_aa: CASSLRRGTNEKLFF; cdr3_nt: TGTGCCAGCAGCTTACGGCGGGGAACTAATGAAAAACTGTTTTTT
d_call: TRBD1; j_call: TRBJ1-1; clone_size: -; v_call: TRBV10-3; cdr3_length: 17; cdr3_aa: CAISDSGTGGADTEAFF; cdr3_nt: TGTGCCATCAGTGACTCCGGGACAGGGGGCGCCGACACTGAAGCTTTCTTT
d_call: -; j_call: TRBJ1-2; clone_size: -; v_call: TRBV19; cdr3_length: 12; cdr3_aa: CASKGRGYGYTF; cdr3_nt: TGTGCCAGTAAGGGGCGGGGCTATGGCTACACCTTC
d_call: TRBD1; j_call: TRBJ1-2; clone_size: -; v_call: TRBV23-1; cdr3_length: 12; cdr3_aa: CAEGQGARGYTF; cdr3_nt: TGCGCCGAGGGACAGGGGGCGCGGGGCTACACCTTC
d_call: -; j_call: TRBJ1-1; clone_size: -; v_call: TRBV14; cdr3_length: 14; cdr3_aa: CASSQAPGNTEAFF; cdr3_nt: TGTGCCAGCAGCCAAGCCCCCGGGAACACTGAAGCTTTCTTT